This T cell receptor beta chain was sequenced for a study of blood T cell repertoires in COVID-19. Study-wide context: Donors in the United States, Italy and Spain gave samples during acute or convalescent COVID-19.

The germline CDR1 and CDR2 sequences are MNHEY and SMNVEV (reference sequence). V was clipped by 4 bases and J by 9 bases; unmatched bases: 9. The CDR3 consists of 15 residues. One Seattle source followed patients from active infection through their disease course. Repertoires were generated with immunoSEQ multiplex PCR, while TCRdb's copy carries only in-frame clones and drops some. Among 170,000 or so clones listed, around 86% were seen once. The sequence derives from a woman in her 70s with COVID-19, enrolled during active disease. The V and J genes are TRBV27 and TRBJ2-1, with 10 bases fitting TRBD2. Material: peripheral blood. This chain's CDR3 is CASSSLAGSGSEQFF. CDR3 in DNA: TGTGCCAGCAGTTCACTAGCGGGATCGGGTAGTGAGCAGTTCTTC.